The 8 T cell receptor beta chains reported below all come from one sample, sequenced in a study of blood T cell repertoires in COVID-19. Libraries were prepared by immunoSEQ multiplex PCR; TCRdb keeps only in-frame clonotypes and omits some of them. Altogether about 480,000 clones are present, approximately 90% being singletons, with the ten largest covering just over 8%. Material: PBMCs or T cells enriched from blood (not recorded which). Receptors originate from a woman aged 55-69 years who had recovered from COVID-19.

The chain joins TRBV20-1 to TRBJ2-3; D unresolved. Germline assignment: CDR1 DFQATT and CDR2 SNEGSKA (reference sequence). The CDR3 totals 11 residues. V shed 5 bases and J shed 14 bases, with 17 bases lying between them. The CDR3 loop is CSALLALQRYF. The CDR3 nucleotides are TGCAGTGCTCTTCTGGCACTCCAGCGGTATTTT.

The genes are TRBV5-1 and TRBJ2-5; 8 nucleotides align to TRBD1. Trimming at V came to 2 bases and at J to 1 base, leaving 1 base not matched to a gene. Germline loops: CDR1 SGHRS, CDR2 YFSETQ. The CDR3 covers 14 residues. CDR3 residues: CASSLQGGQETQYF. The CDR3 nucleotides are TGCGCCAGCAGCTTACAGGGGGGCCAAGAGACCCAGTACTTC.

This clone was found once. The chain uses TRBV29-1 and TRBJ2-5; D is possibly TRBD1 (6 bases). V gave up 0 bases and J gave up 2 bases, with 13 bases separating them. The CDR3 is 15 residues long. Germline V gives CDR1 SQVTM, CDR2 ANQGSEA. CDR3 sequence: CSVEDLRTEQETQYF. The CDR3 coding sequence is TGCAGCGTTGAAGATCTGCGGACAGAACAAGAGACCCAGTACTTC.

The V call is TRBV24-1, the J call TRBJ2-3; 13 bases agree with TRBD2. CDR1 is KGHDR and CDR2 is SFDVKD in the germline V gene. CDR3 length: 19 residues. The junction had 5 bases not matched to a gene; V was cut back by 0 bases and J by 0 bases. The CDR3 DNA reads TGTGCCACCAGTGATTTGGAGGGACTAGCGGGGAAGAGCACAGATACGCAGTATTTT. Translated, it gives CATSDLEGLAGKSTDTQYF.

V usage is TRBV19 and J usage is TRBJ1-5; 12 nucleotides align to TRBD1. V trimming: 5 bases; J trimming: 5 bases; junction bases outside the gene matches: 10. The CDR3 is 17 amino acids. CDR1 and CDR2 (germline): LNHDA, SQIVND (reference sequence). The CDR3 is CASSPGDRGHGDQPQHF. DNA of the CDR3: TGTGCCAGTAGTCCAGGGGACAGGGGGCACGGGGATCAGCCCCAGCATTTT.

The CDR3 nucleotides read TGCGCCAGCAGCCCAGACCCGGGAGACATTCAGTACTTC. This encodes CASSPDPGDIQYF. The chain has TRBV5-1 and TRBJ2-4; D might be TRBD2 (6 bases). The V gene's germline CDR1 is SGHRS and CDR2 YFSETQ. The CDR3 runs to 13 residues. V lost 4 bases and J 8 bases, leaving 13 bases between the germline ends.

At least ten counts were recorded for this clone. The rearrangement links TRBV18 to TRBJ2-3; 14 bases are a match to TRBD2. V shed 3 bases, J shed 8 bases, and the junction held 10 bases outside the gene matches. Germline V gene lookup returns CDR1 KGHSH and CDR2 LQKENI. CDR3 size: 17 residues. The DNA of the CDR3 is TGTGCCAGCTCACCCACCGGACTAGCGGGGGGTTCGGGTACGCAGTATTTT. It is translated as CASSPTGLAGGSGTQYF. Complete variable domain (other parts from reference TRBV18 and TRBJ2-3): NAGVMQNPRHLVRRRGQEARLRCSPMKGHSHVYWYRQLPEEGLKFMVYLQKENIIDESGMPKERFSAEFPKEGPSILRIQQVVRGDSAAYFCASSPTGLAGGSGTQYFGPGTRLTVL.

The chain carries TRBV27 and TRBJ1-6; tentatively, D is TRBD1 (6 bases). The germline V gene has CDR1 MNHEY and CDR2 SMNVEV (reference sequence). The CDR3 loop spans 12 amino acids. V was shortened by 4 bases and J by 16 bases, with 14 bases between the two germline ends. The CDR3 nucleotides read TGTGCCAGCAGTTCAGCGGACAGTCTGCTCCACTTT. Its protein is CASSSADSLLHF.